Below are 12 T cell receptor beta chains sequenced from a single sample in a study of molecular identifiers for immune sequencing clone quantification. From the PCR reads, TCRdb called clonotypes with MiXCR, one entry per CDR3 protein. The table lists 70,000 to 95,000 distinct CDR3 sequences, around 20% of them singletons. The sequenced material came from naive CD8+ T cells from blood, with Jurkat cell RNA spiked in. Specified subset: FACS-sorted CD8+CD4-CCR7+CD45RA+ naive T cells. The receptors shown here come from a human donor in good health. Some libraries in this study had Jurkat cell RNA spiked in.

A note on this clonotype: This may be a read error, as it is one base from a much larger clone. The chain combines TRBV4-1 with TRBJ1-1; 8 nucleotides agree with TRBD1. Looked up from germline, CDR1 is MGHRA and CDR2 is YSYEKL. The CDR3 runs 15 residues. In DNA form, the CDR3 reads TGCGCCGGCAGCCAAGGGGGACAGGAGAACACTGAAGCTTTCTTT. Translated: CAGSQGGQENTEAFF.

The chain recombines TRBV2 with TRBJ2-3; maybe TRBD1 (6 bases). The length of the CDR3 is 16 residues. The V end was cut by 3 bases, the J end by 4 bases, with 17 bases between. The germline CDR1 and CDR2 sequences are SNHLY and FYNNEI. The CDR3 spells CASSEGTGLDADTQYF. The CDR3 coding sequence is TGTGCCAGCAGTGAGGGCACAGGGCTAGACGCAGATACGCAGTATTTT.

The sample holds many counts of this clonotype. V and J are TRBV7-2 and TRBJ2-1; 9 positions match TRBD2. The junction had 10 bases not matched to a gene; V was cut back by 2 bases and J by 5 bases. The CDR3 is 17 residues long. Germline V gene data show CDR1 as SGHTA and CDR2 as FQGNSA. The CDR3 sequence is CASSLSPGLAANNEQFF. CDR3 DNA sequence: TGTGCCAGCAGCTTATCTCCGGGACTAGCCGCTAACAATGAGCAGTTCTTC.

This clonotype was seen a handful of times. The chain couples TRBV9 to TRBJ2-1; 8 positions match TRBD1. V trimming: 4 bases; J trimming: 9 bases; junction bases outside the gene matches: 0. CDR1 and CDR2 from the germline V gene are SGDLS and YYNGEE. There are 11 residues in the CDR3. The CDR3 DNA sequence: TGTGCCAGCAGCACAGGGGGTGAGCAGTTCTTC. This encodes CASSTGGEQFF.

This clonotype was picked up many times. The chain links TRBV30 to TRBJ1-6, with a possible D match to TRBD1 (6 bases). CDR3 length equals 13 residues. Trimming cost V 1 base and J 5 bases, with 6 bases left between them. Germline loops: CDR1 GTSNPN, CDR2 SVGIG (reference sequence). The CDR3 coding sequence is TGTGCCTGGAGTGGGACAGATAATTCACCCCTCCACTTT. This translates into CAWSGTDNSPLHF.

This clonotype was detected many times. The J gene is TRBJ2-7, the V gene TRBV4-3, with 10 bases that match TRBD1. Per the germline V gene, CDR1 is LGHNA and CDR2 is YSLEER. This CDR3 has 14 amino acids. V gave up 4 bases and J gave up 3 bases; unmatched junction bases: 3. The CDR3 is CASSPGQGYYEQYF. The CDR3 nucleotides read TGCGCCAGCAGCCCGGGACAGGGGTACTACGAGCAGTACTTC.

This clonotype appeared once. The junction departs from the called germline gene at one end, perhaps through a read error. V is TRBV24-1 and J is TRBJ1-3; TRBD1 aligns across 8 bases. The CDR3 is made up of 16 amino acids. Germline V gene sequence: CDR1 KGHDR, CDR2 SFDVKD. The CDR3 coding sequence is TGTGCCACCAGTGAACAAACAGGGGGGAAAGGAGACACCATACATTTT. Its translation: CATSEQTGGKGDTIHF.

This clonotype was seen ten or more times. The V gene is TRBV20-1, the J gene TRBJ2-3, with D tentatively TRBD2 (6 bases). Germline assignment: CDR1 DFQATT and CDR2 SNEGSKA (reference sequence). The CDR3 is 13 residues long. V dropped 8 bases and J dropped 5 bases, with 17 bases sitting between them. Here the CDR3 reads CSREEAGVDTQYF. The CDR3 DNA is TGCAGTAGGGAGGAGGCCGGGGTAGATACGCAGTATTTT.

The table lists this clonotype with many counts. The DNA of the CDR3 is TGTGCCAGCAGTCTTACTAGCGGGGTGAGGGAGCTGTTTTTT. Its protein product is CASSLTSGVRELFF. V is TRBV27 and J is TRBJ2-2; 10 bases match TRBD2. This CDR3 has 14 residues. V shed 5 bases, J shed 9 bases, and the junction held 6 bases outside the gene matches. Germline CDR1 is MNHEY and CDR2 is SMNVEV (reference sequence).

Ten or more counts support this clonotype. This chain uses TRBV5-6 with TRBJ2-1; 8 positions agree with TRBD2. The V and J ends lost 0 bases and 5 bases, in that order; junction bases with no gene match: 7. This CDR3 region has 16 residues. In germline, CDR1 is SGHDT, CDR2 YYEEEE. CDR3 sequence (DNA): TGTGCCAGCAGCTTGGAACTAGCGGTAAACAACAATGAGCAGTTCTTC. Amino acids: CASSLELAVNNNEQFF.

In this sample, this clonotype turned up many times. The CDR3 nucleotides read TGTGCCAGCAGCGTAGATCTCTTAGCGGATGAGCAGTTCTTC. Protein sequence: CASSVDLLADEQFF. The rearrangement links TRBV9 to TRBJ2-1, with TRBD2 as a possible D gene (6 bases). Trimming cost V 0 bases and J 8 bases, with 12 bases left between them. Germline CDR1 SGDLS, CDR2 YYNGEE. This CDR3 contains 14 residues.

This clonotype has ten or more counts. The chain has TRBV13 and TRBJ1-1, with D possibly being TRBD1 (5 bases). The germline CDR1 and CDR2 sequences are PRHDT and FYEKMQ (reference sequence). The CDR3 is 13 residues long. Trimming cost V 5 bases and J 1 base, with 8 bases left between them. The CDR3 loop reads CASSPGQNTEAFF. DNA for the CDR3: TGTGCCAGCAGCCCAGGACAGAACACTGAAGCTTTCTTT.